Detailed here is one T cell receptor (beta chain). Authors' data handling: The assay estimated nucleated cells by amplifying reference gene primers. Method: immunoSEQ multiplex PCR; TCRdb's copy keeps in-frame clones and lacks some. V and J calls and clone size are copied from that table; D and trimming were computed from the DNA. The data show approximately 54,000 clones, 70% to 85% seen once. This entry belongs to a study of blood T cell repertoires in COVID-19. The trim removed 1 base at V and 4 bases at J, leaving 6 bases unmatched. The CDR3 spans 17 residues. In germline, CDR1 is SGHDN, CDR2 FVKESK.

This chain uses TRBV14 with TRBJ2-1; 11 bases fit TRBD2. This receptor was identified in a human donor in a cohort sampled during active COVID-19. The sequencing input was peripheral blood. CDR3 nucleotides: TGTGCCAGCAGCCAAGCCCCCCGACTAGCGGGATACAATGAGCAGTTCTTC. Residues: CASSQAPRLAGYNEQFF.